This TCR beta chain emerged from a study of shared clonotypes between healthy human individuals. V lost 5 bases and J lost 4, with 18 bases in between. CDR3 length: 16 amino acids. Germline V gene lookup returns CDR1 SGHNT and CDR2 YENEEA. Clones were read by immunoSEQ multiplex PCR, and TCRdb kept only the in-frame ones, dropping some. This table holds approximately 2,300,000 clones, approximately 90% found once. Notes on the study in general: What rarefaction showed was incomplete sorted-subset sequencing despite large depth.

Details on this clone: Its antigen is still unknown.

Sequencing was performed on naive CD4+ T cells from PBMCs. Subset meaning: CD45RA+ positively selected. The TCR sequence derives from a man aged 18 to 30 in good health. Some clones in this sample may be carry-over from other donors' samples. The chain links TRBV11-3 to TRBJ2-1, with D possibly matching TRBD2 (6 bases). CDR3 protein: CASSKGAGGGYNEQFF. The CDR3 DNA follows: TGTGCCAGCAGCAAGGGAGCGGGTGGAGGGTACAATGAGCAGTTCTTC.